Each of the 15 T cell receptor beta chains below was sequenced from the same sample in a study of CD8 T cells in ankylosing spondylitis. Findings and caveats of the study: Made up of about eight highly homologous variants, a TCR beta motif appeared characteristic of ankylosing spondylitis blood.

These TCRs are of unknown antigen specificity. Each CDR3 protein gets one entry after TCRdb re-called the 5' RACE reads with MiXCR. Of 300,000 to 400,000 distinct CDR3 sequences listed, 20% to 25% are singletons. Sequenced: blood, either unsorted or a sorted T cell fraction (not recorded which). The receptors were gathered from a male donor with ankylosing spondylitis.

This clonotype has just a few counts. This rearrangement joins TRBV5-1 to TRBJ2-5, with 12 bases aligning to TRBD2. Germline V gives CDR1 SGHRS, CDR2 YFSETQ. Trimming at V came to 4 bases and at J to 5 bases, leaving 9 bases not matched to a gene. The CDR3 loop spans 16 amino acids. The chain's CDR3 is CASSPETSGRGETQYF. The CDR3, as DNA: TGCGCCAGCAGCCCTGAGACTAGCGGGAGAGGTGAGACCCAGTACTTC. Full variable domain (rest looked up from reference TRBV5-1 and TRBJ2-5): KAGVTQTPRYLIKTRGQQVTLSCSPISGHRSVSWYQQTPGQGLQFLFEYFSETQRNKGNFPGRFSGRQFSNSRSEMNVSTLELGDSALYLCASSPETSGRGETQYFGPGTRLLVL.

The V and J genes are TRBV20-1 and TRBJ1-5; 8 positions match TRBD1. J lost 6 bases, V lost 5 bases, and 12 bases had no gene match. CDR3 length: 15 amino acids. CDR1 is DFQATT and CDR2 is SNEGSKA in the germline V gene (reference sequence). This chain's CDR3 is CSARRRGQGFQPQHF. The CDR3 region has the DNA TGCAGTGCTCGCCGCCGCGGACAGGGATTTCAGCCCCAGCATTTT.

This sequence joins TRBV3-1 and TRBJ2-1, with a possible D match to TRBD2 (5 bases). Trimming removed 2 bases at V and 8 bases at J, with 19 bases between. This CDR3 contains 16 residues. Germline CDR1 LGHDT, CDR2 YNNKEL (reference sequence). The CDR3 DNA is TGTGCCAGCAGCCAATCGTTTTGGCGGACTTTAGATGAGCAGTTCTTC. Translation gives CASSQSFWRTLDEQFF.

The V call is TRBV18, the J call TRBJ1-2; TRBD1 matches 9 bases. Trimming removed 4 bases from V and 6 bases from J; junction bases left unmatched: 6. The CDR3 consists of 14 residues. Germline CDR1 KGHSH, CDR2 LQKENI. CDR3 coding DNA: TGTGCCAGCTCACTAGCCGGGACAGGGCATGGCTACACCTTC. It translates to CASSLAGTGHGYTF.

The chain uses TRBV12-3 or TRBV12-4 and TRBJ2-7; 7 positions match TRBD1. The V segment lost 3 bases and the J segment 4 bases; nucleotides outside the gene matches: 6. This CDR3 has 14 residues. The CDR3 DNA follows: TGTGCCAGCAGTTTGCGAGGGACAGCTTACGAGCAGTACTTC. This codes for CASSLRGTAYEQYF.

The CDR3 sequence: CASSLFGENEQYF. Written as DNA, the CDR3 is TGTGCCAGCAGTTTATTCGGGGAAAACGAGCAGTACTTC. The genes are TRBV28 and TRBJ2-7; a weak D match, TRBD2 (5 bases). The CDR3 is made up of 13 amino acids. Germline lookup yields CDR1 MDHEN and CDR2 SYDVKM. The V end lost 1 base, the J end lost 5 bases, and 9 bases lay between the germline ends.

This chain connects TRBV4-1 to TRBJ1-2; D might be TRBD1 (6 bases). Germline CDR1 is MGHRA and CDR2 is YSYEKL. The CDR3 spans 15 residues. Trimming cost V 0 bases and J 0 bases, with 8 bases left between them. CDR3 region: CASSQETGANYGYTF. CDR3 sequence (DNA): TGCGCCAGCAGCCAAGAGACAGGAGCTAACTATGGCTACACCTTC.

This clonotype was seen only a few times. The CDR3 region is CATSSSTRGYYEQYF. The CDR3 region has the DNA TGTGCCACCAGCAGTAGCACCAGGGGATACTACGAGCAGTACTTC. The chain joins TRBV15 to TRBJ2-7; TRBD1 is a possible D gene (6 bases). This CDR3 is 15 amino acids long. Trimming took off 3 bases at V and 3 bases at J, with 15 bases between the two ends. The germline V gene has CDR1 LNHNV and CDR2 YYDKDF (reference sequence). Full variable domain (remainder filled in from reference TRBV15 and TRBJ2-7): DAMVIQNPRYQVTQFGKPVTLSCSQTLNHNVMYWYQQKSSQAPKLLFHYYDKDFNNEADTPDNFQSRRPNTSFCFLDIRSPGLGDTAMYLCATSSSTRGYYEQYFGPGTRLTVT.

This clonotype was counted once. The CDR3 DNA is TGTGCCAGCTCACCAGAGACAGGGTCGGCTACCGGCTACACCTTC. Encoded protein: CASSPETGSATGYTF. The gene calls are TRBV18 and TRBJ1-2; 7 nucleotides align to TRBD1. Per germline, CDR1 KGHSH and CDR2 LQKENI. The CDR3 contains 15 residues. With V trimmed by 2 bases and J by 8 bases, 11 bases remained unmatched.

The chain has TRBV6-6 and TRBJ2-1; unclear D gene. Trimming took 0 bases from V and 9 from J, leaving 6 bases between them. CDR1 MNHNY and CDR2 SVGAGI come from the germline V gene (reference sequence). The CDR3 is made up of 12 amino acids. The CDR3 protein is CASSYSKGEQFF. The CDR3 DNA reads TGTGCCAGCAGTTACTCGAAGGGTGAGCAGTTCTTC.

The count of this clonotype is one. The chain links TRBV6-5 to TRBJ2-3; the D is unclear. CDR1 is MNHEY and CDR2 is SVGAGI in the germline V gene. With 2 bases removed from V and 0 bases from J, the gap between germline ends came to 6 bases. The CDR3 extends over 14 amino acids. The CDR3 nucleotides read TGTGCCAGCAGTTACCTCCTGAGCACAGATACGCAGTATTTT. It translates to CASSYLLSTDTQYF.

The chain joins TRBV10-3 to TRBJ2-2; D is undetermined. The CDR3 has 16 residues. Germline V lookup: CDR1 ENHRY, CDR2 SYGVKD. Between the trimmed V and J ends, which lost 11 bases and 1 base, there was a span of 20 bases. CDR3 DNA sequence: TGTGCCGCAAAGGACGGCCAGGTGGGGAACACCGGGGAGCTGTTTTTT. Its protein is CAAKDGQVGNTGELFF.

Comment on this clonotype: No conserved phenylalanine or tryptophan ends this CDR3, so it is likely a read error. The chain couples TRBV29-1 to TRBJ2-7; 7 bases are a match to TRBD1. Germline V lookup: CDR1 SQVTM, CDR2 ANQGSEA. Trimming at V came to 6 bases and at J to 2 bases, leaving 4 bases not matched to a gene. The CDR3 length is 12 residues. The CDR3 DNA sequence: TGCAGCGTGGGGGACAGTGCCTACGAGCAGTACTCC. Its protein product is CSVGDSAYEQYS.

The chain links TRBV20-1 to TRBJ2-5, with D uncertain. In germline, CDR1 is DFQATT, CDR2 SNEGSKA (reference sequence). Trimming stripped 0 bases from V and 7 bases from J, with 21 bases between. This CDR3 region has 16 residues. CDR3 region: CSARDVSRTASRTQYF. The CDR3 coding sequence is TGCAGTGCTAGAGATGTGTCCAGGACGGCTTCTCGGACCCAGTACTTC.

This rearrangement joins TRBV18 to TRBJ2-7; D is unclear. Germline V lookup: CDR1 KGHSH, CDR2 LQKENI. There are 15 residues in the CDR3. V was clipped by 0 bases and J by 2 bases, with 11 bases between them. In DNA form, the CDR3 reads TGTGCCAGCTCACCACCGATCGGCGGAACCTACGAGCAGTACTTC. Residues: CASSPPIGGTYEQYF.